This T cell receptor (beta chain) was found in a study of cytomegalovirus exposure and HLA in healthy donors (dated by TCRdb to about 2017). About the study as a whole: In an earlier analysis of approximately 500 of the donors, 276 Gb of sequence data and 100 million or so unique TCR beta sequences from approximately 180 million T cells were reported. An early release that covered about 600 HLA-typed donors contained approximately 300 gigabases of sequencing data and around 80 million unique TCR sequences. The genetic ancestry cluster associated with self-reported Caucasian donors included about 84% of the roughly 400 genotyped donors. The aim of the study was to test whether cataloging public T cell receptors could identify signatures of past pathogen exposure. The T cell repertoires of several hundred subjects were profiled by immunosequencing and related to cytomegalovirus serostatus. In addition to the first cohort of 650 to 750 subjects, a separate validation cohort of 130 or so different subjects was used. To predict cytomegalovirus infection status, the study brought together high-throughput TCR immunosequencing, statistical association of individual TCRs with disease status, and machine learning. A later analysis re-examined previously published TCR beta repertoires from more than 550 donors and added high-resolution HLA genotyping to investigate patterns of TCR occurrence. In the later analysis, no new phenotypic data were used to find candidate immune exposures; instead, reliance was placed on TCR beta sequences and their occurrence across donors. An earlier analysis of approximately 640 of the donors applied high-throughput TCR beta sequencing to assess whether each TCR beta V gene segment acted as functional or pseudogenic. Alongside the repertoire data, information on donor age, sex, ethnicity and CMV serostatus was compiled. In a later genetic analysis, genome-wide SNP genotypes for about three fifths of the roughly 670 donors were used, and that subset was treated as a discovery cohort. All discovery cohort repertoires had been generated using a single sequencing platform. HLA typing covered class I and class II loci at four-digit resolution. The number of donors typed differed by locus, with 629-630 for A, B, C, DRB1 and DQB1, roughly 520 for DQA1, 600 to 610 for DPA1, and 400 to 490 for DPB1. Because of strong linkage in the cohort, roughly five DR-DQ haplotypes were treated as single units for association and clustering. Among roughly 400 genotyped donors of the cohort, an average of about 240,000 unique TCR beta nucleotide sequences were sequenced per donor, about a sixth of them non-productive. General findings and caveats noted by the study authors: Compared with equally common non-associated chains, HLA-associated TCR beta chains in a later analysis were more clonally expanded and had lower generation probabilities. In vitro tests confirmed that three of the cytomegalovirus-associated TCR beta chains recognize cytomegalovirus antigens. According to a later analysis, most CMV-associated TCR beta chains appeared to be HLA-restricted, and the HLA associations seemed to be driven largely by CMV exposure. In a later analysis, TCR association rates were found to vary across HLA loci, with the most associated TCRs seen for DRB1 alleles and the fewest for HLA-C alleles. In both the original and validation cohorts, the classifier was reported to diagnose cytomegalovirus status with high specificity and sensitivity. Only TCR beta chains were sequenced in this cohort, and the absence of alpha or paired-chain data limited detectable features. Roughly uniform sequencing depth across donors was assumed in presence/absence analyses, although this assumption may not hold. A later analysis associated about 17,000 TCR beta sequences with specific HLA alleles at a false discovery rate of 0.05. Several of the top co-occurrence clusters appeared to be linked to parvovirus B19, influenza, CMV and Epstein-Barr virus, according to a later analysis. A later genetic analysis associated a missense DCLRE1C variant with V-gene and J-gene trimming of TCR beta chains, and an independent cohort replicated the association. In an earlier analysis of about 600 of the donors, most TCR beta V segments appeared in productive rearrangements about 87% or about 30% of the time, broadly matching IMGT annotations. A cluster of highly shared sequence variants was judged likely to represent a technical artifact of the sequencing pipeline. A further reported finding was that TCR beta sequences accurately predicted the HLA-A and HLA-B alleles for most subjects in the first cohort. Some IMGT-functional V segments, including TRBV6-2 and TRBV6-3, could not be distinguished by the 87-base-pair reads and were therefore excluded. The authors suggested that the approach could potentially be generalized to other disease states and immunological phenotypes. While some public TCRs were present in many individuals, most TCR sequences turned up only very rarely across donors. HLA typing was unavailable for some donors at each locus, so association tests used only the typed subset. For the cohort, immune exposure information was limited to CMV serostatus. Because counts were too low, roughly 17 rarely observed V segments, including chromosome 9 orphons, were left out of the earlier analysis of about 620 of the donors. Linkage disequilibrium might explain the correlated functional status among segregating V segments, but an unknown experimental factor could not be ruled out. In the study, approximately 150 TCR beta chains were listed as associated with cytomegalovirus. According to a later genetic analysis, donors in an Asian-associated ancestry cluster had fewer N-insertions in productive TCRs than the approximately 700-donor mean. When HLA alleles, especially DR and DQ, strongly co-occurred, TCR associations were difficult to assign to individual alleles.

A note on this clone: Its cognate antigen has yet to be identified. One base away there is no much larger clone; base qualities are not given.

Libraries came from the immunoSEQ multiplex PCR assay. For the multiplex PCR, a mixture combining 60 forward primers for TCR Vbeta segments and 13 reverse primers for TCR Jbeta segments was used. Amplification of the CDR3 region of rearranged TCR beta genes was performed with a multiplex PCR assay on genomic DNA. Amplified TCR beta libraries were sequenced as 87-base-pair reads on the Illumina HiSeq System. The original methods were these. In a later analysis, some 80 million unique TCR beta chains were counted across the roughly 610 repertoires, and some 10 million of these chains were shared by at least two donors. Raw reads were error-corrected and collapsed into unique sequences with a nearest-neighbor algorithm that merged closely related sequences to remove PCR and sequencing errors. Alignment of CDR3 sequences to IMGT reference sequences was used to assign V, D and J gene segments. Each retained sequence needed at least a six-nucleotide match to both a V gene segment and a J gene segment. A rearrangement counted as productive if the CDR3 had no stop codons and remained in frame with V and J, and every other rearrangement counted as non-productive. Following IMGT convention, CDR3 was defined as the stretch from the second conserved V-encoded cysteine to the conserved J-encoded phenylalanine. Sequences without an unambiguous match to a single V gene segment were excluded from the earlier analysis of several hundred of the donors. An earlier analysis of a few hundred of the donors classified V segments as functional when productive rearrangements were above 56.7% and as segregating when the standard deviation between donors was above 5%. A statistical classification framework was built to diagnose cytomegalovirus status from the catalog of TCR beta chain sequences. A later analysis assigned V and J genes by comparing TCR nucleotide sequences with IMGT/GENE-DB human TR gene sequences. The TCRdist pipeline was used in a later analysis to assign CDR3 sequences and most-parsimonious VDJ recombination scenarios. In a later analysis, each TCR beta chain was defined by its CDR3 amino acid sequence together with its V-gene family, and reads lacking a unique V-gene family were excluded. As a way to deal with suspected cross-contamination and a sequencing artifact, a later analysis dropped hundreds of nucleotide sequences that were highly shared and had low generation probability. For each public chain, a later analysis derived a clonal expansion index from normalized ranks of inferred template counts within each repertoire. In a later analysis, generation probabilities were computed with a VDJ recombination model fitted to out-of-frame rearrangements, and the resulting probabilities were checked against IGoR. In a later analysis, hypergeometric tests were used to score TCR-TCR, TCR-HLA and TCR-CMV co-occurrence, with a repertoire-size bias correction applied to TCR pairs. False discovery rates were estimated in a later analysis by permuting HLA or CMV assignments 20 times. A later analysis grouped co-occurring TCRs with DBSCAN, adding TCRdist sequence similarity when clustering within HLA-allele-positive subsets. Repertoires with fewer than 30,000 or more than 120,000 public chains, plus five repertoires with anomalous nucleotide sharing, were excluded from co-occurrence clustering. TCRdb obtained this table from immuneACCESS and retained in-frame rearrangements with V and J assigned. These tables miss some clones; where compared with another copy, unresolved V genes account for less than half of the shortfall, and the remainder is unexplained. Clone size and V and J calls were adopted from that table, with D and trimming inferred from the DNA. The table for this sample lists over 150,000 clones; around 80% of them were counted only once. The top ten hold roughly 3.7% of the sample.

The cohort comprised some 700 healthy bone marrow donors. At the time of sampling, every cohort member was nominally healthy, though immune exposures that went unrecorded were likely present. The donor was CMV seropositive and belonged to the group of 250 to 300 seropositive cohort members. Each donor provided a peripheral blood sample, and peripheral blood mononuclear cells were used for TCR beta sequencing. Genomic DNA extraction from the blood cell samples was performed with the Qiagen DNeasy Blood Extraction Kit. From a lookup of the germline V gene (reference sequence), CDR1 and CDR2 are LNHDA and SQIVND. The CDR3 sequence holds 12 residues, the cysteine and phenylalanine included. Here the CDR3 DNA is all that survives: 36 bases in frame from base 1. At the junction V is shortened by 4 bases and J by 7 bases, with 10 bases in between.

Sequencing was done on a sample of PBMCs. This TCR was sampled from a woman aged 60-75 years in good health and CMV-seropositive. The V gene is TRBV19 and the J gene is TRBJ2-5, with TRBD2 perhaps the D gene, on 5 matching bases. CDR3 loop: CASSNRDGTQYF. The DNA sequence reads TGTGCCAGTAGTAACCGGGATGGGACCCAGTACTTC.